The next 28 T cell receptor beta chains were all read from a single sample in a study of blood T cells in healthy people across ages. Then a second PCR, running roughly 7 to 11 cycles, was carried out with a sample-barcoded 5' primer and a J-beta primer mix. From the 5' RACE reads, TCRdb called clonotypes with MiXCR, one entry per CDR3 protein. The table records fewer than 2,000,000 distinct CDR3 sequences, roughly two fifths of them present only once. Sequencing input: blood. All receptors derive from a human donor in good health.

This clonotype has a count of ten or more. V usage is TRBV12-3 or TRBV12-4 and J usage is TRBJ1-1; D uncertain. CDR3 length: 12 residues. V was pared by 5 bases and J by 4 bases, with 8 bases between. The CDR3, as DNA: TGTGCCAGCAGTCGCGTGGGCACTGAAGCTTTCTTT. Translating gives CASSRVGTEAFF.

This clonotype was observed a few times. The chain is built from TRBV20-1 and TRBJ2-1; D might be TRBD1 or TRBD2, each matching 5 bases. V dropped 3 bases and J dropped 4 bases, with 10 bases sitting between them. Germline V gene data show CDR1 as DFQATT and CDR2 as SNEGSKA (reference sequence). CDR3 length equals 13 residues. This CDR3 is CSARGRVYNEQFF. Here the CDR3 DNA reads TGCAGTGCTAGGGGGCGGGTTTACAATGAGCAGTTCTTC.

The genes are TRBV12-3 or TRBV12-4 and TRBJ1-2; 9 bases are shared with TRBD1. The CDR3 has 16 residues. The V segment lost 6 bases and the J segment 1 base; nucleotides outside the gene matches: 9. DNA for the CDR3: TGTGCCAGCAGCCAAGGACAGGGGCCAAATAACTATGGCTACACCTTC. This codes for CASSQGQGPNNYGYTF.

The genes are TRBV7-3 and TRBJ2-7, with D maybe TRBD1 (6 bases). The CDR3 spans 14 residues. The V end was cut by 7 bases, the J end by 1 base, with 14 bases between. Germline-derived CDR1 and CDR2 are SGHTA and FQGTGA. This CDR3 is CASNPTGRSYEQYF. The CDR3 region has the DNA TGTGCCAGCAACCCGACAGGTCGTTCCTACGAGCAGTACTTC.

This clonotype occurred a few times. A junction boundary mismatches the germline segment, possibly from a read error. This chain joins TRBV6-5 and TRBJ2-4; D possibly matches TRBD1 or TRBD2 (5 bases each). The J call is uncertain, as TRBJ2-7 better fits the DNA end. The CDR3 is 15 residues long. The germline V gene has CDR1 MNHEY and CDR2 SVGAGI. CDR3 in amino acids: CTSSPSWDGLYEQYF. The CDR3 bases are TGTACCAGCAGTCCATCTTGGGACGGACTCTACGAGCAGTACTTC.

For this clonotype: Sequence at one end of the junction differs from germline and may be a read error. The V gene is TRBV28, the J gene TRBJ2-1, with D possibly called TRBD1 or TRBD2 (5 bases each). The V gene's germline CDR1 is MDHEN and CDR2 SYDVKM. This CDR3 comprises 15 residues. DNA of the CDR3: TGTGCTAGCAGAGGTACGGGGCAGACCTACAATGAGCAGTTCTTC. Protein sequence: CASRGTGQTYNEQFF.

The chain carries TRBV7-9 and TRBJ2-3; a weak D match, TRBD2 (5 bases). Trimming left V 6 bases short and J 3 bases short, with 22 bases between. The CDR3 spans 17 residues. Germline V gene sequence: CDR1 SEHNR, CDR2 FQNEAQ (reference sequence). The CDR3 here is CASSPKSGRGWTDTQYF. For the CDR3, the DNA is TGTGCCAGCAGTCCTAAGAGTGGGAGAGGATGGACAGATACGCAGTATTTT. Full variable domain (rest looked up from reference TRBV7-9 and TRBJ2-3): DTGVSQNPRHKITKRGQNVTFRCDPISEHNRLYWYRQTLGQGPEFLTYFQNEAQLEKSRLLSDRFSAERPKGSFSTLEIQRTEQGDSAMYLCASSPKSGRGWTDTQYFGPGTRLTVL.

The chain joins TRBV12-3 or TRBV12-4 to TRBJ2-1; tentative D call: TRBD2 (6 bases). The CDR3 sequence is 14 residues long. Trimming cost V 7 bases and J 10 bases, with 20 bases left between them. The CDR3 bases are TGTGCCAGCACCGGGACTTTACCTACCTACGAGCAGTTCTTC. Translated, it gives CASTGTLPTYEQFF.

The table lists this clonotype with a few counts. The J gene is TRBJ1-1, the V gene TRBV29-1, with a tentative D call TRBD1 (5 bases). V was pared by 2 bases and J by 5 bases, with 12 bases between. The CDR3 loop spans 13 amino acids. Germline V gene sequence: CDR1 SQVTM, CDR2 ANQGSEA. The CDR3 sequence: CSVEIPGRTEAFF. The CDR3 DNA reads as TGCAGCGTTGAAATCCCAGGGAGGACTGAAGCTTTCTTT.

The count of this clonotype is one. The chain couples TRBV20-1 to TRBJ2-3, with 9 bases fitting TRBD2. Germline V gene data show CDR1 as DFQATT and CDR2 as SNEGSKA (reference sequence). This CDR3 comprises 15 residues. The trim removed 6 bases at V and 4 bases at J, leaving 11 bases unmatched. This CDR3 is CSAQRLAAKPDTQYF. The DNA for the CDR3 is TGCAGTGCCCAGAGACTAGCGGCCAAACCAGATACGCAGTATTTT.

The CDR3 sequence: CASSILGYGNQPQHF. The DNA of the CDR3 is TGTGCCAGTAGTATTCTGGGATATGGCAATCAGCCCCAGCATTTT. The chain couples TRBV19 to TRBJ1-5; D remains ambiguous. From germline, CDR1 is LNHDA and CDR2 SQIVND (reference sequence). Trimming took 3 bases from V and 2 from J, leaving 11 bases between them. The CDR3 is 15 amino acids.

This clonotype was seen many times. The rearrangement uses TRBV27 and TRBJ2-7; 8 bases align to TRBD1. Looked up from germline, CDR1 is MNHEY and CDR2 is SMNVEV (reference sequence). This CDR3 comprises 14 residues. V was pared by 2 bases and J by 4 bases, with 4 bases of the junction left unmatched. The CDR3 here is CASSLTGGIYEQYF. CDR3 nucleotides: TGTGCCAGCAGTTTAACAGGGGGTATATACGAGCAGTACTTC.

This clonotype was counted between two and nine times. The chain combines TRBV10-3 with TRBJ2-5, with D uncertain. Germline V gives CDR1 ENHRY, CDR2 SYGVKD. Between the trimmed V and J ends, which lost 5 bases and 0 bases, there was a span of 7 bases. The CDR3 is 13 amino acids. The CDR3 reads CAISSAYQETQYF. CDR3 nucleotide sequence: TGTGCCATCAGTTCAGCGTACCAAGAGACCCAGTACTTC.

Turning to this clonotype: A much larger clone is a single base away; this may be a read error. The rearrangement joins TRBV6-1 to TRBJ2-7; the D gene is possibly TRBD1 (7 bases). Per the germline V gene, CDR1 is MNHNS and CDR2 is SASEGT. The CDR3 is 12 amino acids. The CDR3 DNA reads TGTGCCGGCAGGGGGGACCGCTACGAGCAGTACTTC. This codes for CAGRGDRYEQYF.

The sample holds a few counts of this clonotype. The chain has TRBV7-3 and TRBJ2-5; the D gene is possibly TRBD2 (6 bases). The J call is in doubt because the DNA end fits TRBJ2-7 better. CDR3 length: 15 residues. The germline V gene encodes CDR1 SGHTA and CDR2 FQGTGA. CDR3 region: CASSLTGGKVNEQYF. The CDR3, as DNA: TGTGCCAGCAGCTTAACGGGCGGGAAGGTGAACGAGCAGTACTTC.

This sequence joins TRBV2 and TRBJ1-2; D gene ambiguous. The ends were cut back, 1 base at V and 1 base at J, with 19 bases in the middle. Germline V gives CDR1 SNHLY, CDR2 FYNNEI. The CDR3 is 18 amino acids. Written as DNA, the CDR3 is TGTGCCAGCAGTGAAGGTGGTAACACAGACCTAGGTAACTATGGCTACACCTTC. Residues: CASSEGGNTDLGNYGYTF.

The J gene is TRBJ2-1, the V gene TRBV5-5, with 12 positions matching TRBD2. CDR3 size: 17 residues. Germline-derived CDR1 and CDR2 are SGHKS and YYEKEE (reference sequence). The J segment lost 4 bases and the V segment lost 2 bases, leaving 7 bases of the junction unmatched. CDR3 sequence reads: CASSFHRTSGEYNEQFF. CDR3 bases: TGTGCCAGCAGCTTCCACCGGACTAGCGGGGAATACAATGAGCAGTTCTTC.

This clonotype was counted at least ten times. CDR3 coding DNA: TGTGCCAGCAGCTTATCCAGTCAAGAGACCCAGTACTTC. Translation gives CASSLSSQETQYF. The rearrangement joins TRBV7-3 to TRBJ2-5, with D hard to call. Germline V gene sequence: CDR1 SGHTA, CDR2 FQGTGA. V lost 2 bases and J 2 bases, leaving 6 bases between the germline ends. This CDR3 has 13 amino acids. The complete variable domain, with remaining parts taken from reference TRBV7-3 and TRBJ2-5, reads GAGVSQTPSNKVTEKGKYVELRCDPISGHTALYWYRQSLGQGPEFLIYFQGTGAADDSGLPNDRFFAVRPEGSVSTLKIQRTERGDSAVYLCASSLSSQETQYFGPGTRLLVL.

V is TRBV5-1 and J is TRBJ2-1, with 11 positions matching TRBD2. V was pared by 0 bases and J by 5 bases, with 7 bases of the junction left unmatched. In germline, CDR1 is SGHRS, CDR2 YFSETQ. The CDR3 contains 17 residues. Here the CDR3 reads CASSLVPIAGGNNEQFF. The CDR3 DNA is TGCGCCAGCAGCTTGGTCCCCATAGCGGGAGGGAACAATGAGCAGTTCTTC.

This clonotype was picked up a small number of times. V usage is TRBV10-3 and J usage is TRBJ1-2, with D perhaps matching TRBD1 (6 bases). Trimming left V 6 bases short and J 0 bases short, with 14 bases between. CDR1 and CDR2 from the germline V gene are ENHRY and SYGVKD. The CDR3 contains 15 residues. The CDR3 coding sequence is TGTGCCATCAGCCCCGACAGGAATACTAACTATGGCTACACCTTC. Encoded protein: CAISPDRNTNYGYTF.

This clonotype was seen a single time. This rearrangement joins TRBV28 to TRBJ1-2, with D unresolved. The CDR3 consists of 14 residues. V lost 2 bases and J 2 bases, leaving 9 bases between the germline ends. Germline V gene data show CDR1 as MDHEN and CDR2 as SYDVKM. CDR3 sequence (DNA): TGTGCCAGCAGTTTAATATGGGCGAACTATGGCTACACCTTC. It is translated as CASSLIWANYGYTF.

This chain uses TRBV4-2 with TRBJ1-1; D gene uncertain. The CDR3 has 14 amino acids. The germline V gene has CDR1 LGHNA and CDR2 YNFKEQ. Deletions cut 0 bases from V and 3 bases from J, with 8 bases between. CDR3 sequence: CASSQDLFDTEAFF. CDR3 nucleotide sequence: TGTGCCAGCAGCCAAGATCTCTTCGACACTGAAGCTTTCTTT.

This chain connects TRBV27 to TRBJ2-7, with 8 positions matching TRBD1. In germline, CDR1 is MNHEY, CDR2 SMNVEV (reference sequence). Trimming cost V 5 bases and J 5 bases; bases outside gene matches: 11. This CDR3 comprises 15 residues. The CDR3 region is CASSIHRGIMDEQYF. CDR3 in DNA: TGTGCCAGCAGTATTCACAGGGGGATAATGGACGAGCAGTACTTC.

V and J are TRBV29-1 and TRBJ2-5; possible D gene TRBD1, 6 bases. This CDR3 is 12 amino acids long. V shed 6 bases and J shed 5 bases, with 13 bases lying between them. Germline V gene lookup returns CDR1 SQVTM and CDR2 ANQGSEA. CDR3: CSVAQGPETQYF. The CDR3 region has the DNA TGCAGCGTCGCACAGGGTCCGGAGACCCAGTACTTC.

This clonotype was counted only a few times. The J gene is TRBJ2-1, the V gene TRBV29-1; D may be TRBD1 (5 bases). Germline V lookup: CDR1 SQVTM, CDR2 ANQGSEA. The CDR3 covers 12 residues. Trimming left V 3 bases short and J 6 bases short, with 9 bases between. CDR3 region: CSVDSGSNEQFF. The CDR3 DNA sequence: TGCAGCGTTGATTCAGGGTCCAATGAGCAGTTCTTC.

This clonotype was counted only a few times. The chain is built from TRBV20-1 and TRBJ1-2, with 7 bases matching TRBD1. V trimming: 3 bases; J trimming: 6 bases; junction bases outside the gene matches: 10. Germline values: CDR1 DFQATT, CDR2 SNEGSKA (reference sequence). The CDR3 loop spans 14 amino acids. CDR3 protein: CSASKVAGGDGYTF. Here the CDR3 DNA reads TGCAGTGCTAGCAAAGTTGCAGGGGGTGATGGCTACACCTTC.

The chain joins TRBV10-3 to TRBJ2-3; 7 bases line up with TRBD1. V lost 10 bases, J lost 6 bases, and 10 bases stayed unmatched. The CDR3 totals 13 residues. The germline V gene has CDR1 ENHRY and CDR2 SYGVKD. The CDR3 nucleotides are TGTGCCAGCCGGGACAGTGGCCCGGATACGCAGTATTTT. Protein product: CASRDSGPDTQYF.

In this sample, this clonotype turned up a few times. The chain employs TRBV29-1 and TRBJ2-5; 7 bases are shared with TRBD1. The V gene's germline CDR1 is SQVTM and CDR2 ANQGSEA. The J segment lost 5 bases and the V segment lost 7 bases, leaving 10 bases of the junction unmatched. The CDR3 length is 13 residues. CDR3 sequence reads: CSADRAIEETQYF. The CDR3 region has the DNA TGCAGCGCAGACAGGGCGATTGAGGAGACCCAGTACTTC. The complete variable domain, with remaining parts taken from reference TRBV29-1 and TRBJ2-5, reads SAVISQKPSRDICQRGTSLTIQCQVDSQVTMMFWYRQQPGQSLTLIATANQGSEATYESGFVIDKFPISRPNLTFSTLTVSNMSPEDSSIYLCSADRAIEETQYFGPGTRLLVL.